The 5 T cell receptor beta chains in this list originate from one sample, sequenced in a study of cytomegalovirus exposure and HLA in healthy donors. Vbeta (60) and Jbeta (13) primers were used in the PCR. Profiling relied on immunoSEQ multiplex PCR, and the TCRdb table lists in-frame clones only, not all of them. The table lists over 35,000 clones, around two thirds of them singletons. Sequencing was performed on PBMCs. The receptors were sampled from a human donor in good health.

The chain employs TRBV14 and TRBJ2-7, with D maybe TRBD2 (5 bases). The CDR3 spans 14 residues. From germline, CDR1 is SGHDN and CDR2 FVKESK. Trimming left V 6 bases short and J 0 bases short, with 12 bases between. CDR3 DNA: TGTGCCAGCAGAGAACAGCGGAGCTCCTACGAGCAGTACTTC. This codes for CASREQRSSYEQYF.

The table lists this clone with a count of one. The V gene is TRBV29-1, the J gene TRBJ1-2, with 11 bases aligning to TRBD1. Looked up from germline, CDR1 is SQVTM and CDR2 is ANQGSEA. The length of the CDR3 is 13 residues. V lost 6 bases, J lost 2 bases, and 2 bases stayed unmatched. For the CDR3, the DNA is TGCAGCGTGGGACAGGGGGTAAACTATGGCTACACCTTC. Protein sequence: CSVGQGVNYGYTF.

In DNA form, the CDR3 reads TGTGCCAGCAGCCGCCAACGGTCCAGCTACACCTTC. Its translation is CASSRQRSSYTF. V gene TRBV11-2 combines with J gene TRBJ1-2; D ambiguous. V gave up 5 bases and J gave up 9 bases, with 13 bases separating them. The CDR3 is 12 amino acids. Germline values: CDR1 SGHAT, CDR2 FQNNGV. Using reference TRBV11-2 and TRBJ1-2 for the parts outside the CDR3, the full variable domain is EAGVAQSPRYKIIEKRQSVAFWCNPISGHATLYWYQQILGQGPKLLIQFQNNGVVDDSQLPKDRFSAERLKGVDSTLKIQPAKLEDSAVYLCASSRQRSSYTFGSGTRLTVV.

This clone occurred a few times. The chain couples TRBV28 to TRBJ1-2; 7 bases fit TRBD1. The CDR3 has 12 amino acids. Germline CDR1 and CDR2: MDHEN and SYDVKM. The V gene end was trimmed by 11 bases and the J gene end by 7 bases; junction bases not matched to a gene: 10. This chain's CDR3 is CAVETGAGGYTF. The CDR3, as DNA: TGTGCCGTAGAAACAGGGGCAGGTGGCTACACCTTC.

This clone was detected only a few times. DNA of the CDR3: TGTGCCAGCAGCCTCAGACGCAGGGGAGAGACCCAGTACTTC. Its protein is CASSLRRRGETQYF. This chain joins TRBV7-8 and TRBJ2-5, with D possibly matching TRBD1 (6 bases). Germline V gives CDR1 SGHVS, CDR2 FQNEAQ. The CDR3 runs 14 residues. Trimming cost V 5 bases and J 4 bases, with 14 bases left between them.